This T cell receptor (beta chain) comes out of a study of shared clonotypes between healthy human individuals. A CD45RA-negative memory subset and a CD45RA+ naive subset were separated from the CD4+ cells. A deep-level run was used for the assay. Assay used: immunoSEQ multiplex PCR; TCRdb lists only in-frame clones, some missing. This sample has a few million clones; approximately 93% occur once, and the top ten carry 0.35% to 0.45%. V lost 7 bases to trimming and J lost 1 base, with 14 bases between them. Germline assignment: CDR1 SNHLY and CDR2 FYNNEI. The CDR3 has 14 residues. Specimen: naive CD4+ T cells from PBMCs. As for subset: CD45RA+ positively selected. The receptor comes from a man aged 18 to 30 in good health. Some clones in this sample may be carry-over from other donors' samples. The chain carries TRBV2 and TRBJ2-7; TRBD2 might be the D (6 bases). In DNA form, the CDR3 reads TGTGCCAGCAAGGGAGGAGGGGCGTCCTACGAGCAGTACTTC. Protein sequence: CASKGGGASYEQYF.